This T cell receptor beta chain stems from a study of vaccination and CD4 T cells after COVID-19. Overall study findings and caveats: Vaccine-specific clones in convalescent patients were spike mono-reactive in 304 of 307 cases.

The treatment is: roughly nine-day PBMC culture with coronavirus spike peptide pools or control peptides (ViraFEST assay). Fresh medium (containing IL-2) replaced half the medium on days 3 and 7. This clonotype was seen more than once but under ten times. Its antigen is as yet unknown. With the Oncomine TCR Beta short-read assay, DNA from cultured CD4+ T cells was sequenced. It was from cultured CD4+ T cells that genomic DNA was extracted. One entry per CDR3 protein, called by TCRdb with MiXCR from the PCR reads. The sample contains about 20,000 distinct CDR3 sequences, just over 45% of which appear only once. The CDR3 sequence is 16 residues long. CDR1 and CDR2 from the germline V gene are MNHEY and SMNVEV (reference sequence). The V gene end was trimmed by 6 bases and the J gene end by 2 bases; junction bases not matched to a gene: 11.

Here the sequenced sample was CD4+ T cells from blood, cultured in vitro, taken after SARS-CoV-2 vaccination. The receptor was derived from a human donor who had recovered from COVID-19. V usage is TRBV27 and J usage is TRBJ1-2, with TRBD1 matching 8 bases. Here the CDR3 reads CASSLVPGGQNYGYTF. Written as DNA, the CDR3 is TGTGCCAGCAGCTTGGTCCCAGGGGGCCAGAACTATGGCTACACCTTC.